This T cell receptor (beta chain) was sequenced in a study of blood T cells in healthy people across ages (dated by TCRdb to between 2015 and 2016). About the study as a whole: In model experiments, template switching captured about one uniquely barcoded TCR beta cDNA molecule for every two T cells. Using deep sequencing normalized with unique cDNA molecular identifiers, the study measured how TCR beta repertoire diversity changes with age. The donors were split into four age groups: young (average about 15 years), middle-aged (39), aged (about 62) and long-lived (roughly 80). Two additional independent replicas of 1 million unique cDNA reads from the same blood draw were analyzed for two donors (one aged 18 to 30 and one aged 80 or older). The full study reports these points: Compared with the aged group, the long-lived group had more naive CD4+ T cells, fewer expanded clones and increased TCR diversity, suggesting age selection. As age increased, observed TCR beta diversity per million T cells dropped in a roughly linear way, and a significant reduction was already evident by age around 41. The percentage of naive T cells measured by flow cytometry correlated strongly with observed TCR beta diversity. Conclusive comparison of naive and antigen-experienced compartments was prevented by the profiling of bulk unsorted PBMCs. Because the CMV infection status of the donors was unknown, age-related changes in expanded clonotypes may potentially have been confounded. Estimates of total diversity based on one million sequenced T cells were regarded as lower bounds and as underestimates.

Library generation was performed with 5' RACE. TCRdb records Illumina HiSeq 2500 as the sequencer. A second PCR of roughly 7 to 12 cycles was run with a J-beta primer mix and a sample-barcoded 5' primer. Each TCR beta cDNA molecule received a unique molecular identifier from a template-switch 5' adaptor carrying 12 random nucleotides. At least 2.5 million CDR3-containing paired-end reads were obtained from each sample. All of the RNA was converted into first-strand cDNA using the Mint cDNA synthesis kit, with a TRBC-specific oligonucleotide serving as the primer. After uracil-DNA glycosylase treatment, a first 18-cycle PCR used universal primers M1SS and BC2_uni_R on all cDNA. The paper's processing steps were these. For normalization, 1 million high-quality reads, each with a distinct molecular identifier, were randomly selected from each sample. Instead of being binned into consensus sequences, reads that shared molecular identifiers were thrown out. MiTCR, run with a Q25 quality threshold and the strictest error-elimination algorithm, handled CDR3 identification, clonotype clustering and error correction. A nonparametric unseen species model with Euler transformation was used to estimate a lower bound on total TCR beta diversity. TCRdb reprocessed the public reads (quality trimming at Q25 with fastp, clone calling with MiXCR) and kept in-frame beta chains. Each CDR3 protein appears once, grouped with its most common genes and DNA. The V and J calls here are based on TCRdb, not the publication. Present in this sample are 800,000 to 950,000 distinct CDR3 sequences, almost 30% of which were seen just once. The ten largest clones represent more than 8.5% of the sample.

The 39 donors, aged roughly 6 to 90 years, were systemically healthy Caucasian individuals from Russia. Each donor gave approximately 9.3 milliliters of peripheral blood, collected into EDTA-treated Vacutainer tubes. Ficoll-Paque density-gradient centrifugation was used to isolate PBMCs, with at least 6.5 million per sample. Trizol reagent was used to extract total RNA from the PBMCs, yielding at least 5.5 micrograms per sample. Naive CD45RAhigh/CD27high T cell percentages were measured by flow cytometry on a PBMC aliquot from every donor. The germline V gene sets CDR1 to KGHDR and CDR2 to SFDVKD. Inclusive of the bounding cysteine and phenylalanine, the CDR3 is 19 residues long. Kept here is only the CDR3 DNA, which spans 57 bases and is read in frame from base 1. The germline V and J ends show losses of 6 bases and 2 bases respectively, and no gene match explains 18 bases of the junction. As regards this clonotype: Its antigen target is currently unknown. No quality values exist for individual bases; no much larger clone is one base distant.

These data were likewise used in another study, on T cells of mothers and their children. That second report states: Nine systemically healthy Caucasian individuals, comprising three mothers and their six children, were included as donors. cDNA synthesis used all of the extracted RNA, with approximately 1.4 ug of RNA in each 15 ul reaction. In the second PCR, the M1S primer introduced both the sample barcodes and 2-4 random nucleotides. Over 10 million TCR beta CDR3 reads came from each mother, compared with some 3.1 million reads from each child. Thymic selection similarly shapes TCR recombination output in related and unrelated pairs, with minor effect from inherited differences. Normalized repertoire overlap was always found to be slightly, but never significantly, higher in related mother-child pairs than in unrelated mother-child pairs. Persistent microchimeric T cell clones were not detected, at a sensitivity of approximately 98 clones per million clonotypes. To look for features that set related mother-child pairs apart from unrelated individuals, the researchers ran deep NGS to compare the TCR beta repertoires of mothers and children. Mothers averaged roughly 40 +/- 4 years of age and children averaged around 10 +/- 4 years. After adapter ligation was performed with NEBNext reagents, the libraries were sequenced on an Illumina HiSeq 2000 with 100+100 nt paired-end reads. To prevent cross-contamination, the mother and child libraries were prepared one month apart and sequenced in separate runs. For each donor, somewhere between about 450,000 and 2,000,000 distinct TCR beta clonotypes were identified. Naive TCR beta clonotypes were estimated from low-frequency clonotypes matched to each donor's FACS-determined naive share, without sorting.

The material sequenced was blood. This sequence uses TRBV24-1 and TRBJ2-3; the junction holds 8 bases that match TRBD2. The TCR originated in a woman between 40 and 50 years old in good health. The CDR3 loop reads CATSPGRRGGRVATDTQYF. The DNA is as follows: TGTGCCACCAGTCCGGGGCGACGGGGGGGCCGGGTCGCCACAGATACGCAGTATTTT.